This T cell receptor beta chain was observed in a study of blood T cells in healthy people across ages. PCR was performed a second time for about 7 to 12 cycles using a sample-barcoded 5' primer and a J-beta primer mix. TCRdb fed the 5' RACE reads into MiXCR, producing one record per CDR3 protein. Of around 1,800,000 distinct CDR3 sequences in the sample, roughly two fifths were seen once. The sequence was collected from a human donor in good health. Source material: blood.

CDR3 protein: CASSNGGATNEKLFF. As DNA, the CDR3 is TGTGCCAGCAGCAATGGGGGAGCAACTAATGAAAAACTGTTTTTT. This chain links TRBV6-2 or TRBV6-3 with TRBJ1-4; D possibly corresponds to TRBD1 (5 bases). The CDR3 contains 15 residues. Trimming removed 6 bases at V and 0 bases at J, with 11 bases between. Germline assignment: CDR1 MNHEY and CDR2 SVGEGT.